The clone carrying this T cell receptor (beta chain) was seen only a few times. This sample was taken from a study of human T cells and chemical hapten exposure. Across the whole study: Researchers reported sensitizing a roughly 2 cm by roughly 2 cm upper inner arm skin site with 2% DPC. Slight differences in pooled library volume were the main source of varying TCR yields across samples.

The library put unique molecular identifiers onto individual cDNA molecules. TCRdb itself ran the RACE reads through MiXCR, one entry per CDR3 protein. The sample consists of fewer than 95,000 distinct CDR3 sequences, around 10% of them appearing once. V lost 7 bases to trimming and J lost 0 bases; unmatched junction nucleotides: 13. Germline V lookup: CDR1 LNHDA, CDR2 SQIVND (reference sequence). The CDR3 loop spans 17 amino acids. Time point of the sample: patch test 2, 6 weeks after DPC sensitization. Treatment specified: therapeutic diphenylcyclopropenone sensitization with weekly scalp DPC. Donation of samples came from alopecia patients who were 18 to 70 years old and suitable for DPC.

V and J are TRBV19 and TRBJ2-3, with TRBD2 matching over 7 bases. This sample comprised whole blood, obtained in connection with sensitization to the hapten diphenylcyclopropenone (DPC). This TCR was sampled from a man in his forties with alopecia areata. Some clones in this sample may be carry-over from other donors' samples. CDR3 sequence (DNA): TGTGCCAGTAACAGCGGGACCCCCACAAAAAGCACAGATACGCAGTATTTT. It codes for CASNSGTPTKSTDTQYF.